Listed here is a single T cell receptor (beta chain). The germline V gene encodes CDR1 SGDLS and CDR2 YYNGEE. This CDR3 contains 15 residues. Deletions cut 3 bases from V and 5 bases from J, with 17 bases between. The table came from immunoSEQ multiplex PCR; TCRdb's copy has only in-frame clones and leaves some out. The sample carries around 26,000 clones, 80% to 90% recorded once. This specimen belongs to a study of T cell changes during pregnancy in multiple sclerosis. The clonotype comes from a female donor with multiple sclerosis, enrolled in a pregnancy study. The gene calls are TRBV9 and TRBJ1-2; weak D call: TRBD1 (6 bases). This specimen was CD8+ T cells from peripheral blood mononuclear cells, taken in the second trimester of pregnancy. The CDR3, as DNA: TGTGCCAGCAGCGCCCGACGTGGGGGCGAATATGGCTACACCTTC. Residues: CASSARRGGEYGYTF.